Following are 26 T cell receptor beta chains from one sample sequenced in a study of T cells in localized non-small cell lung cancer. TCRdb keeps only in-frame clones here, not all; method: immunoSEQ multiplex PCR. The table has fewer than 25,000 clones, 90% to 95% seen once. The specimen was peripheral blood, collected before any cancer treatment. The receptor source for this set is a woman aged 35 to 70 with stage I lung adenocarcinoma.

The rearrangement links TRBV4-1 to TRBJ2-1; TRBD2 aligns across 8 bases. Losses at the gene ends were 4 bases for V and 4 bases for J; bases not matched to a gene: 3. The CDR3 consists of 14 residues. Germline loops: CDR1 MGHRA, CDR2 YSYEKL. In DNA, the CDR3 is TGCGCCAGCAGCCTAGCGGGGCTATACAATGAGCAGTTCTTC. Translating gives CASSLAGLYNEQFF.

The V call is TRBV7-2, the J call TRBJ2-3; TRBD2 matches 10 bases. Germline V gene data show CDR1 as SGHTA and CDR2 as FQGNSA. CDR3 size: 15 residues. Trimming took 10 bases from V and 5 from J; bases not matched to a gene: 12. The DNA for the CDR3 is TGTGCCATAACGGCCCTAGCGGGGGCACAAGATACGCAGTATTTT. It specifies CAITALAGAQDTQYF.

The J gene is TRBJ1-5, the V gene TRBV27; 7 positions match TRBD1. V was clipped by 4 bases and J by 2 bases; unmatched bases: 5. The CDR3 is 15 amino acids. The germline V gene encodes CDR1 MNHEY and CDR2 SMNVEV (reference sequence). The CDR3: CASSSEGARNQPQHF. Here the CDR3 DNA reads TGTGCCAGCAGTTCAGAGGGGGCGCGCAATCAGCCCCAGCATTTT.

The rearrangement links TRBV5-1 to TRBJ1-4; no clear D gene. Germline CDR1 and CDR2: SGHRS and YFSETQ. Trimming took off 5 bases at V and 4 bases at J, with 12 bases between the two ends. This CDR3 spans 14 amino acids. CDR3 coding DNA: TGCGCCAGCAGAATGGGGTGGGATAATGAAAAACTGTTTTTT. Its protein is CASRMGWDNEKLFF.

V usage is TRBV28 and J usage is TRBJ1-5; 12 positions agree with TRBD1. This CDR3 is 15 amino acids long. Trimming removed 4 bases from V and 7 bases from J; junction bases left unmatched: 5. CDR1 MDHEN and CDR2 SYDVKM come from the germline V gene. CDR3 protein: CASSSGQGAEQPQHF. CDR3 coding DNA: TGTGCCAGCAGTTCGGGACAGGGGGCTGAACAGCCCCAGCATTTT.

The chain recombines TRBV30 with TRBJ1-2; 7 nucleotides align to TRBD1. The CDR3 runs to 13 residues. Germline CDR1 GTSNPN, CDR2 SVGIG (reference sequence). V gave up 0 bases and J gave up 8 bases; unmatched junction bases: 6. In DNA, the CDR3 is TGTGCCTGGAGTGTTACGACAGGGAACGGCTACACCTTC. It codes for CAWSVTTGNGYTF.

The chain is built from TRBV4-1 and TRBJ2-1; D is tentatively TRBD1 or TRBD2 (5 bases each). The V and J ends lost 6 bases and 6 bases respectively, with 12 bases between them. The CDR3 covers 13 residues. CDR1 is MGHRA, CDR2 YSYEKL, per germline. The CDR3 DNA is TGCGCCAGCAGGTCGGGACGAGGCAATGAGCAGTTCTTC. It yields the protein CASRSGRGNEQFF.

CDR3 DNA: TGTGCCAGCAGCTCGGGACAGAACTATGGCTACACCTTC. This encodes CASSSGQNYGYTF. J is TRBJ1-2 and V is TRBV7-9; TRBD1 matches 7 bases. In germline, CDR1 is SEHNR, CDR2 FQNEAQ (reference sequence). The CDR3 length is 13 residues. With 4 bases clipped from V and 2 bases from J, the junction kept 1 base outside the gene matches.

This rearrangement joins TRBV9 to TRBJ2-3; 8 nucleotides align to TRBD2. The CDR3 totals 17 residues. V lost 4 bases, J lost 0 bases, and 10 bases stayed unmatched. The V gene's germline CDR1 is SGDLS and CDR2 YYNGEE. CDR3 sequence: CASSPEGLDASTDTQYF. CDR3 bases: TGTGCCAGCAGCCCGGAGGGACTAGACGCTAGCACAGATACGCAGTATTTT. The full variable domain, completed using reference TRBV9 and TRBJ2-3, is DSGVTQTPKHLITATGQRVTLRCSPRSGDLSVYWYQQSLDQGLQFLIQYYNGEERAKGNILERFSAQQFPDLHSELNLSSLELGDSALYFCASSPEGLDASTDTQYFGPGTRLTVL.

The chain combines TRBV6-1 with TRBJ2-7; 14 nucleotides align to TRBD2. The CDR3 runs to 19 residues. Germline CDR1 is MNHNS and CDR2 is SASEGT. After removal of 3 bases from V and 4 bases from J, the junction contained 14 bases not matched to a gene. CDR3 loop: CASSDATGLAGGAVYEQYF. In DNA, the CDR3 is TGTGCCAGCAGTGACGCCACAGGACTAGCGGGAGGTGCGGTGTACGAGCAGTACTTC.

The chain employs TRBV4-1 and TRBJ2-6, with D hard to call. The germline V gene encodes CDR1 MGHRA and CDR2 YSYEKL. The V end lost 0 bases, the J end lost 0 bases, and 15 bases lay between the germline ends. This CDR3 is built from 19 residues. The CDR3 reads CASSQDLETIGSGANVLTF. The DNA of the CDR3 is TGCGCCAGCAGCCAAGATCTAGAGACAATTGGCTCTGGGGCCAACGTCCTGACTTTC.

The chain links TRBV28 to TRBJ2-5, with TRBD1 matching 9 bases. V lost 1 base and J lost 9; bases outside the gene matches: 6. Germline V gives CDR1 MDHEN, CDR2 SYDVKM. This CDR3 region has 14 residues. CDR3 DNA sequence: TGTGCCAGCAGTTTATCCCGGACAGGGGAGTCCCAGTACTTC. The encoded protein is CASSLSRTGESQYF.

CDR3 amino acids: CASSSGGDTDTQYF. The CDR3 region has the DNA TGTGCCAGCAGCTCCGGGGGGGACACAGATACGCAGTATTTT. This rearrangement joins TRBV11-2 to TRBJ2-3, with 8 bases that match TRBD2. V trimming: 4 bases; J trimming: 2 bases; junction bases outside the gene matches: 2. Germline V gives CDR1 SGHAT, CDR2 FQNNGV. The CDR3 loop spans 14 amino acids.

CDR3 in amino acids: CASSSQTYEQYF. The DNA of the CDR3 is TGTGCCAGCAGCTCCCAAACCTACGAGCAGTACTTC. The chain carries TRBV6-5 and TRBJ2-7, with D uncertain. The CDR3 has 12 residues. The germline V gene encodes CDR1 MNHEY and CDR2 SVGAGI. V lost 6 bases and J lost 2, with 8 bases in between.

This clone was seen a single time. The V gene is TRBV5-1, the J gene TRBJ2-5; 12 nucleotides line up with TRBD2. This CDR3 spans 16 amino acids. V dropped 1 base and J dropped 2; count of bases not matched to a gene: 3. CDR1 is SGHRS, CDR2 YFSETQ, per germline. The CDR3, as DNA: TGCGCCAGCAGCTTGATTCTAGCGGGAGGGCAAGAGACCCAGTACTTC. Encoded protein: CASSLILAGGQETQYF.

V gene TRBV28 combines with J gene TRBJ2-7; D gene ambiguous. CDR3 length equals 11 residues. The V gene lost 3 bases and the J gene lost 7 bases, with 7 bases spanning the gap. From germline, CDR1 is MDHEN and CDR2 SYDVKM. CDR3 amino acids: CASSFAREQYF. CDR3 DNA sequence: TGTGCCAGCAGTTTCGCCAGGGAGCAGTACTTC.

About this clone: Other DNA sequences of this sample code for an identical CDR3. The V gene is TRBV7-2, the J gene TRBJ1-5; a possible D gene is TRBD1 (5 bases). CDR3 size: 13 residues. Germline V lookup: CDR1 SGHTA, CDR2 FQGNSA. Between the trimmed V and J ends, which lost 5 bases and 5 bases, there was a span of 10 bases. The CDR3 nucleotides are TGTGCCAGCAGCCCGCAGGGAGATCAGCCCCAGCATTTT. This sequence encodes CASSPQGDQPQHF.

J is TRBJ2-7 and V is TRBV18; D is undetermined. This CDR3 region has 14 residues. Trimming cost V 3 bases and J 5 bases, with 14 bases left between them. Per the germline V gene, CDR1 is KGHSH and CDR2 is LQKENI. Here the CDR3 reads CASSPAGPPNEQYF. The CDR3 DNA sequence: TGTGCCAGCTCACCGGCCGGCCCCCCCAACGAGCAGTACTTC.

The chain has TRBV27 and TRBJ2-7; tentatively, D is TRBD2 (5 bases). The CDR3 sequence is 15 residues long. V lost 7 bases to trimming and J lost 2 bases, with 18 bases between them. CDR1 and CDR2 (germline): MNHEY, SMNVEV (reference sequence). DNA for the CDR3: TGTGCCAGCACCCCCTCCTGGGCGGGCCCCTACGAGCAGTACTTC. This codes for CASTPSWAGPYEQYF.

The chain combines TRBV6-5 with TRBJ1-5; D may be TRBD1 (5 bases). Trimming took 0 bases from V and 7 from J, leaving 7 bases between them. This CDR3 is 13 amino acids long. The germline V gene encodes CDR1 MNHEY and CDR2 SVGAGI. CDR3 DNA sequence: TGTGCCAGCAGTTACTCGAGGGGACAGCCCCAGCATTTT. It is translated as CASSYSRGQPQHF.

The V gene is TRBV5-1, the J gene TRBJ2-5; D not resolved. CDR1 is SGHRS, CDR2 YFSETQ, per germline. V was pared by 5 bases and J by 5 bases, with 13 bases between. The CDR3 has 13 residues. In DNA, the CDR3 is TGCGCCAGCAGTCTCTGGGTACGGGAGACCCAGTACTTC. Translated, it gives CASSLWVRETQYF. The full variable domain, in which reference TRBV5-1 and TRBJ2-5 provide the parts outside the CDR3, is KAGVTQTPRYLIKTRGQQVTLSCSPISGHRSVSWYQQTPGQGLQFLFEYFSETQRNKGNFPGRFSGRQFSNSRSEMNVSTLELGDSALYLCASSLWVRETQYFGPGTRLLVL.

The chain joins TRBV6-5 to TRBJ1-3, with D tentatively TRBD1 (5 bases). CDR1 is MNHEY, CDR2 SVGAGI, per germline. There are 14 residues in the CDR3. V lost 5 bases, J lost 6 bases, and 14 bases lay in between. The CDR3 here is CASSNPGGQNTIYF. In DNA, the CDR3 is TGTGCCAGCAGTAACCCGGGGGGTCAAAACACCATATATTTT.

The rearrangement links TRBV5-5 to TRBJ1-1, with D tentatively TRBD1 (6 bases). V was pared by 3 bases and J by 6 bases, with 9 bases between. There are 12 residues in the CDR3. CDR1 and CDR2 (germline): SGHKS, YYEKEE (reference sequence). In DNA, the CDR3 is TGTGCCAGCAGCTCAGGGGTGGCTGAAGCTTTCTTT. Translated, it gives CASSSGVAEAFF.

This chain uses TRBV10-3 with TRBJ2-3; possibly TRBD1 for D (7 bases). Per germline, CDR1 ENHRY and CDR2 SYGVKD. The CDR3 length is 16 residues. V lost 4 bases and J lost 1, with 15 bases in between. DNA of the CDR3: TGTGCCATCAGTGGCCGACAGGGACTCGGCACAGATACGCAGTATTTT. Protein: CAISGRQGLGTDTQYF.

This sequence joins TRBV30 and TRBJ2-2, with D possibly matching TRBD2 (5 bases). The V and J ends lost 4 bases and 3 bases respectively, with 12 bases between them. Germline lookup yields CDR1 GTSNPN and CDR2 SVGIG (reference sequence). The CDR3 totals 14 residues. The CDR3 bases are TGTGCCTGGAATCGGGGAAAGGACACCGGGGAGCTGTTTTTT. It specifies CAWNRGKDTGELFF.

This chain joins TRBV19 and TRBJ1-4; D unresolved. Trimming pared 7 bases from V and 1 base from J, leaving 7 bases between. This CDR3 is built from 13 residues. Germline V lookup: CDR1 LNHDA, CDR2 SQIVND (reference sequence). The CDR3 sequence is CASTGQTNEKLFF. The CDR3 region has the DNA TGTGCCAGTACCGGCCAAACTAATGAAAAACTGTTTTTT.